Below, 11 T cell receptor beta chains from the same sample are listed, as sequenced in a study of OX40 agonist ivuxolimab in advanced cancers. TCRdb's copy holds only in-frame clones and misses some; the assay was immunoSEQ multiplex PCR. Among roughly 57,000 clones listed, more than 65% were seen once. The sample was CD4+ or CD8+ T cells sorted from blood, taken in a trial of the OX40 agonist ivuxolimab. Receptors were obtained from an adult with an advanced solid tumor such as melanoma, head and neck, liver or kidney cancer.

The rearrangement links TRBV28 to TRBJ2-7, with a tentative D call TRBD2 (6 bases). Germline loops: CDR1 MDHEN, CDR2 SYDVKM. V shed 6 bases and J shed 2 bases, with 14 bases lying between them. This CDR3 spans 14 amino acids. CDR3 amino acids: CASSLGGQAYEQYF. DNA of the CDR3: TGTGCCAGCAGCCTCGGGGGTCAGGCCTACGAGCAGTACTTC.

This chain links TRBV6-6 with TRBJ2-3; 7 bases are shared with TRBD2. The V and J ends lost 2 bases and 4 bases, in that order; junction bases with no gene match: 9. Germline CDR1 MNHNY, CDR2 SVGAGI (reference sequence). CDR3 size: 16 residues. CDR3 amino acids: CASSYLRDGGADTQYF. The CDR3 nucleotides read TGTGCCAGCAGTTACCTTCGGGATGGGGGGGCAGATACGCAGTATTTT.

In its sample, this clone was seen a few times. This chain connects TRBV29-1 to TRBJ1-2; TRBD1 matches 9 bases. CDR1 and CDR2 (germline): SQVTM, ANQGSEA. The CDR3 has 14 residues. V dropped 7 bases and J dropped 5; count of bases not matched to a gene: 11. CDR3 sequence: CSAKPTGGLYGYTF. CDR3 nucleotides: TGCAGCGCCAAACCCACAGGGGGCTTATATGGCTACACCTTC.

This rearrangement joins TRBV2 to TRBJ1-3; the match to TRBD1 covers 8 bases. The CDR3 loop spans 16 amino acids. J lost 4 bases, V lost 2 bases, and 7 bases had no gene match. Germline values: CDR1 SNHLY, CDR2 FYNNEI. The CDR3 bases are TGTGCCAGCAGTGAATCCAGGGGGCTTAGGGGAAACACCATATATTTT. As protein: CASSESRGLRGNTIYF. Using reference TRBV2 and TRBJ1-3 for the parts outside the CDR3, the full variable domain is EPEVTQTPSHQVTQMGQEVILRCVPISNHLYFYWYRQILGQKVEFLVSFYNNEISEKSEIFDDQFSVERPDGSNFTLKIRSTKLEDSAMYFCASSESRGLRGNTIYFGEGSWLTVV.

The chain joins TRBV7-2 to TRBJ1-5; D call uncertain. The CDR3 covers 14 residues. V gave up 2 bases and J gave up 2 bases, with 7 bases separating them. Germline lookup yields CDR1 SGHTA and CDR2 FQGNSA. This chain's CDR3 is CASSLSGGNQPQHF. In nucleotides, the CDR3 is TGTGCCAGCAGCTTAAGTGGAGGCAATCAGCCCCAGCATTTT.

This chain connects TRBV6-5 to TRBJ1-6, with TRBD1 identical over 7 bases. The CDR3 has 16 residues. J lost 6 bases, V lost 1 base, and 6 bases had no gene match. In germline, CDR1 is MNHEY, CDR2 SVGAGI. The CDR3 region is CASSYWQGDGNSPLHF. The CDR3 DNA sequence: TGTGCCAGCAGTTACTGGCAGGGGGACGGTAATTCACCCCTCCACTTT.

This sequence joins TRBV5-1 and TRBJ1-1; D not certain. V was clipped by 0 bases and J by 1 base, with 7 bases between them. The CDR3 covers 14 residues. Per germline, CDR1 SGHRS and CDR2 YFSETQ. CDR3 in amino acids: CASSLAGSNTEAFF. CDR3 nucleotides: TGCGCCAGCAGCTTGGCGGGTTCGAACACTGAAGCTTTCTTT.

The chain employs TRBV12-2 and TRBJ2-2; the table's TRBD2 call for D was not verified on the DNA. TRBV12-2 is annotated as a pseudogene. The CDR3 loop spans 20 amino acids. The CDR3 nucleotides read TGTGCAAGTCGCTTTATGACCCGGACTAGCGGGGCCGCGAACACCGGGGAGCTGTTTTTT. Protein sequence: CASRFMTRTSGAANTGELFF.

This chain uses TRBV19 with TRBJ2-7; D is perhaps TRBD1 (6 bases). This CDR3 has 12 amino acids. Germline-derived CDR1 and CDR2 are LNHDA and SQIVND (reference sequence). The V and J ends lost 11 bases and 3 bases respectively, with 14 bases between them. CDR3 sequence (DNA): TGTGCCTCCTCGGACAGAAGCTACGAGCAGTACTTC. It translates to CASSDRSYEQYF.

The CDR3, as DNA: TGTGCCAGTACCCCCCCGAGGGACACCAACTATGGCTACACCTTC. Its protein is CASTPPRDTNYGYTF. The chain has TRBV19 and TRBJ1-2; a weak D match, TRBD1 (6 bases). Germline V gene lookup returns CDR1 LNHDA and CDR2 SQIVND (reference sequence). V lost 7 bases to trimming and J lost 2 bases, with 17 bases between them. The CDR3 covers 15 residues. Full variable domain (missing parts from reference TRBV19 and TRBJ1-2): DGGITQSPKYLFRKEGQNVTLSCEQNLNHDAMYWYRQDPGQGLRLIYYSQIVNDFQKGDIAEGYSVSREKKESFPLTVTSAQKNPTAFYLCASTPPRDTNYGYTFGSGTRLTVV.

The chain combines TRBV5-1 with TRBJ2-2; D possibly corresponds to TRBD1 (5 bases). The V end was cut by 3 bases, the J end by 4 bases, with 16 bases between. This CDR3 region has 16 residues. Germline V gene lookup returns CDR1 SGHRS and CDR2 YFSETQ. The CDR3, as DNA: TGCGCCAGCAGCTCGGATATAGGGGCTAGCACCGGGGAGCTGTTTTTT. Residues: CASSSDIGASTGELFF.